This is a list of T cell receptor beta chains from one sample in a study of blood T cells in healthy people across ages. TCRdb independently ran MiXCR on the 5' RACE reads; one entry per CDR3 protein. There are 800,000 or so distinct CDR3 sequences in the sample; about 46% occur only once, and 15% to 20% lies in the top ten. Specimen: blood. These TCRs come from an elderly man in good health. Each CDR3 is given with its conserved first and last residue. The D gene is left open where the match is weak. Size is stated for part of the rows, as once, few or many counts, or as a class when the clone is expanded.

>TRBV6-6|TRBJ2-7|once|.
CASSIEGDEQYF
TGTGCCAGCAGTATCGAAGGCGACGAGCAGTACTTC
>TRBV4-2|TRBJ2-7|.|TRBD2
CASSQLAGGKYEQYF
TGTGCCAGCAGCCAACTAGCGGGAGGGAAGTACGAGCAGTACTTC
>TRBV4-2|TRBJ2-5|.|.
CASSQNTGEETQYF
TGTGCCAGCAGCCAGAACACAGGTGAAGAGACCCAGTACTTC
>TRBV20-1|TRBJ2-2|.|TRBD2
CSARDSGSGGTGELFF
TGCAGTGCTAGAGATTCGGGGAGCGGGGGTACCGGGGAGCTGTTTTTT
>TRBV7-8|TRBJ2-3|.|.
CASSLSLGTASTDTQYF
TGTGCCAGCAGCTTAAGTCTCGGGACCGCTAGCACAGATACGCAGTATTTT
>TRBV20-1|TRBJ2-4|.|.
CSARDSVENSQYF
TGCAGTGCTAGAGATTCGGTAGAAAACAGTCAGTACTTC
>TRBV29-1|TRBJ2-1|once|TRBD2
CSVEGWGGHEQFF
TGCAGCGTTGAGGGCTGGGGGGGACATGAGCAGTTCTTC
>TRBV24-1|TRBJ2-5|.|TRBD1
CATSDLRTGQETQYF
TGTGCCACCAGTGATTTGCGGACAGGGCAAGAGACCCAGTACTTC
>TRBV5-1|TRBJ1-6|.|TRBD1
CASSLGTGGANSPLHF
TGCGCCAGCAGCTTGGGAACAGGGGGCGCAAATTCACCCCTCCACTTT
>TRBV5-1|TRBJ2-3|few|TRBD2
CASSFTSGGNTDTQYF
TGCGCCAGCAGCTTTACTAGCGGAGGGAACACAGATACGCAGTATTTT
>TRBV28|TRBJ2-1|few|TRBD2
CASRVAGGRNEQFF
TGTGCCAGCAGAGTAGCGGGAGGACGGAATGAGCAGTTCTTC
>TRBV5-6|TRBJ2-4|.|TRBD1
CASSGAGQENGYIQYF
TGTGCCAGCAGTGGTGCGGGACAGGAGAATGGATACATTCAGTACTTC
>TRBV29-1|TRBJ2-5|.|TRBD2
CSVDREGNEQYF
TGCAGCGTTGATCGGGAGGGCAATGAGCAGTACTTC
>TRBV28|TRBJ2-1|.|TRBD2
CASSPGLAAYGEFF
TGTGCCAGCAGCCCGGGACTAGCGGCCTACGGGGAGTTCTTC
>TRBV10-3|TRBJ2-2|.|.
CAISETGKNTGELFF
TGTGCCATCAGTGAAACCGGGAAGAACACCGGGGAGCTGTTTTTT
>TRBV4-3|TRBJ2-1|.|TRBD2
CASSQDLGLAGAHNEQFF
TGCGCCAGCAGCCAAGATTTGGGACTAGCGGGGGCCCACAATGAGCAGTTCTTC
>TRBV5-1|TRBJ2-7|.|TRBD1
CASSHTGQGYEQYF
TGCGCCAGCAGCCATACAGGACAGGGTTACGAGCAGTACTTC
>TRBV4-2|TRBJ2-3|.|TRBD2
CVSSQGGGRGTDTQYF
TGTGTCAGCAGCCAAGGTGGCGGGAGAGGCACAGATACGCAGTATTTT
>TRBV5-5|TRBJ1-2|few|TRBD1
CASSAGTGQNYGYTF
TGTGCCAGCAGCGCCGGGACAGGGCAAAACTATGGCTACACCTTC
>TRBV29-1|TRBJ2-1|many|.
CSVSSVDTYNEQFF
TGCAGCGTTTCCTCAGTCGACACCTACAATGAGCAGTTCTTC
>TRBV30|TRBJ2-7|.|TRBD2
CAWNLASGRAKYEQYF
TGTGCCTGGAATTTGGCTAGCGGGAGGGCCAAGTATGAGCAGTACTTC
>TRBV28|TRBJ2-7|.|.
CASSFQSSYEQYF
TGTGCCAGCAGTTTTCAAAGTTCCTACGAGCAGTACTTC
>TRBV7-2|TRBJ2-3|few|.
CASSFLTGLDTQYF
TGTGCCAGCAGCTTCCTTACAGGGTTGGATACGCAGTATTTT
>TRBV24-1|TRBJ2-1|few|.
CATSDFGPNNEQFF
TGTGCCACCAGTGATTTCGGCCCAAACAATGAGCAGTTCTTC
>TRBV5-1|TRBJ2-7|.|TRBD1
CASRLQDRSYEQYF
TGCGCCAGCAGACTTCAGGACAGGTCCTACGAGCAGTACTTC
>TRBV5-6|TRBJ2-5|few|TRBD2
CASSLESLAGGTQYF
TGTGCCAGCAGCTTGGAATCACTAGCGGGAGGGACCCAGTACTTC
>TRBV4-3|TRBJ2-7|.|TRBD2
CASSQMQRGYEQYF
TGCGCCAGCAGCCAAATGCAGCGGGGCTACGAGCAGTACTTC
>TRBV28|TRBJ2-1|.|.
CASSVQEREQFF
TGTGCCAGCAGTGTCCAAGAACGGGAGCAGTTCTTC
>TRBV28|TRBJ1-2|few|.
CASSFHNSYGYTF
TGTGCCAGCAGTTTCCATAATAGCTATGGCTACACCTTC
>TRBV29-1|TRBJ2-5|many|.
CSVGGAQETQYF
TGCAGCGTTGGGGGGGCCCAAGAGACCCAGTACTTC
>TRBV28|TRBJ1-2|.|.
CASKVGRPLYGYTF
TGTGCCAGCAAGGTCGGCAGACCCCTCTATGGCTACACCTTC
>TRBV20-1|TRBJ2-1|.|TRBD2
CSATPFWTSGSDDEQFF
TGCAGTGCCACACCCTTTTGGACTAGCGGGAGTGATGATGAGCAGTTCTTC
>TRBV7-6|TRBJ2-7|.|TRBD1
CASSRRQGASYEQYF
TGTGCCAGCAGCCGCAGGCAGGGGGCCTCCTACGAGCAGTACTTC
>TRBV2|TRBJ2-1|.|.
CASSADKYNEQFF
TGTGCCAGCAGTGCCGACAAATACAATGAGCAGTTCTTC
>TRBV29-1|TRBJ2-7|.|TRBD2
CSGMTGTSGNEQYF
TGCAGCGGCATGACCGGGACTAGCGGGAACGAGCAGTACTTC
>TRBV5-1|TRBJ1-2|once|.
CASILDDNYGYTF
TGCGCCAGCATCTTGGACGATAACTATGGCTACACCTTC
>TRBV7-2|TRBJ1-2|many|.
CASSLANYGYTF
TGTGCCAGCAGCTTAGCTAACTATGGCTACACCTTC
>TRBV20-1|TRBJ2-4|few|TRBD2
CSAMAGGINIQYF
TGCAGTGCTATGGCGGGGGGGATAAACATTCAGTACTTC
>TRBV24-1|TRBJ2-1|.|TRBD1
CATSDLGTENNEQFF
TGTGCCACCAGTGATTTAGGGACAGAGAACAATGAGCAGTTCTTC
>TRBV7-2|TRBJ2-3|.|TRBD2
CASSLYGTSGTDTQYF
TGTGCCAGCAGCTTATACGGGACTAGCGGCACAGATACGCAGTATTTT
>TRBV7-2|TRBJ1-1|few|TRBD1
CASSYLKPGQGNTEAFF
TGTGCCAGCAGCTACCTCAAACCGGGACAGGGGAACACTGAAGCTTTCTTT
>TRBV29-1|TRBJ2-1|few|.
CSGRSAGEQFF
TGCAGCGGACGTTCCGCGGGCGAGCAGTTCTTC
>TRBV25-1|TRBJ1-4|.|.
CASSEYGGNHNEKLFF
TGTGCCAGCAGTGAATATGGCGGGAATCACAATGAAAAACTGTTTTTT
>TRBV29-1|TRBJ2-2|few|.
CSVVAGRTGELFF
TGCAGCGTTGTGGCGGGACGGACCGGGGAGCTGTTTTTT
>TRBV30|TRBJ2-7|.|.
CAWSEGPTSYEQYF
TGTGCCTGGAGTGAGGGACCGACGTCCTACGAGCAGTACTTC
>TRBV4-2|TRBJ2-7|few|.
CASSQGAGKYEQYF
TGTGCCAGCAGCCAAGGTGCAGGGAAATACGAGCAGTACTTC